This is a list of T cell receptor beta chains from one sample in a study of blood T cell repertoires in COVID-19. The protocol was immunoSEQ multiplex PCR, while the TCRdb copy is restricted to in-frame clones and leaves out a portion. Altogether roughly 360,000 clones are present, about 89% being singletons, with the ten largest covering 1% to 1.5%. The specimen sequenced was PBMCs or T cells enriched from blood (not recorded which). The receptors derive from a man aged 30-40 years who had recovered from COVID-19. Both conserved end residues are part of each CDR3. D genes are given only for firm matches. Size is stated for part of the rows, as once, few or many counts, or as a class when the clone is expanded.

d_call: -; v_call: TRBV4-1; clone_size: many; j_call: TRBJ2-7; cdr3_length: 17; cdr3_nt: TGCGCCAGCAGCCAACCTTTGGACCTCGGGACAATATACGAGCAGTACTTC; cdr3_aa: CASSQPLDLGTIYEQYF
d_call: TRBD1; v_call: TRBV5-5; clone_size: -; j_call: TRBJ1-2; cdr3_length: 15; cdr3_nt: TGTGCCAGCACCATAGTCGGGACAGGAAACTATGGCTACACCTTC; cdr3_aa: CASTIVGTGNYGYTF
d_call: -; v_call: TRBV12-3/TRBV12-4; clone_size: -; j_call: TRBJ1-2; cdr3_length: 12; cdr3_nt: TGTGCCAGCACTTACAGGGAGAGAGGCTACACCTTC; cdr3_aa: CASTYRERGYTF
d_call: -; v_call: TRBV25-1; clone_size: -; j_call: TRBJ1-2; cdr3_length: 14; cdr3_nt: TGTGCCAGCAGTGAATGGGACACCCTTTCGGGCTACACCTTC; cdr3_aa: CASSEWDTLSGYTF
d_call: -; v_call: TRBV5-5; clone_size: -; j_call: TRBJ1-1; cdr3_length: 13; cdr3_nt: TGTGCCAGCAGCCTCAGGGAGAACACTGAAGCTTTCTTT; cdr3_aa: CASSLRENTEAFF
d_call: TRBD2; v_call: TRBV7-9; clone_size: -; j_call: TRBJ2-1; cdr3_length: 14; cdr3_nt: TGTGCCAGCAGCCGACTAGCCCCAGACTATGAGCAGTTCTTC; cdr3_aa: CASSRLAPDYEQFF
d_call: -; v_call: TRBV7-8; clone_size: -; j_call: TRBJ2-2; cdr3_length: 13; cdr3_nt: TGTGCCAGCAGCTTAGCGAGCACCGGGGAGCTGTTTTTT; cdr3_aa: CASSLASTGELFF
d_call: -; v_call: TRBV10-2; clone_size: -; j_call: TRBJ1-2; cdr3_length: 12; cdr3_nt: TGCGCCAGCAGTGGTCAAAACTATGGCTACACCTTC; cdr3_aa: CASSGQNYGYTF
d_call: -; v_call: TRBV6-5; clone_size: -; j_call: TRBJ1-5; cdr3_length: 14; cdr3_nt: TGTGCCAGCGCCGGTGGGGGGGGCAATCAGCCCCAGCATTTT; cdr3_aa: CASAGGGGNQPQHF
d_call: -; v_call: TRBV4-3; clone_size: -; j_call: TRBJ2-7; cdr3_length: 14; cdr3_nt: TGCGCCAGCAGCCAAGATGCAGGGGTTTACGAGCAGTACTTC; cdr3_aa: CASSQDAGVYEQYF
d_call: TRBD1; v_call: TRBV18; clone_size: -; j_call: TRBJ2-7; cdr3_length: 15; cdr3_nt: TGTGCCAGCTCACGTACCGGGACAGGGTCCAACGAGCAGTACTTC; cdr3_aa: CASSRTGTGSNEQYF
d_call: -; v_call: TRBV7-8; clone_size: -; j_call: TRBJ1-2; cdr3_length: 13; cdr3_nt: TGTGCCAGCACCCGCCCAGGGGACTATGGCTACACCTTC; cdr3_aa: CASTRPGDYGYTF
d_call: TRBD1; v_call: TRBV18; clone_size: once; j_call: TRBJ1-1; cdr3_length: 16; cdr3_nt: TGTGCCAGCTCATCGTACAGGGGAGACCGCGCCCTTGAAGCTTTCTTT; cdr3_aa: CASSSYRGDRALEAFF
d_call: -; v_call: TRBV12-5; clone_size: -; j_call: TRBJ1-2; cdr3_length: 12; cdr3_nt: TGTGCTAGTGGTTTTATCAGGGATGGCTACACCTTC; cdr3_aa: CASGFIRDGYTF
d_call: TRBD1; v_call: TRBV11-2; clone_size: -; j_call: TRBJ2-7; cdr3_length: 16; cdr3_nt: TGTGCCAGCAGGGGGATGGGCGACAGGGGTGGGGTCGAGCAGTACTTC; cdr3_aa: CASRGMGDRGGVEQYF
d_call: -; v_call: TRBV5-1; clone_size: -; j_call: TRBJ2-3; cdr3_length: 14; cdr3_nt: TGCGCCAGCAGCTCGTCTAGCGGCACAGATACGCAGTATTTT; cdr3_aa: CASSSSSGTDTQYF
d_call: TRBD1; v_call: TRBV12-3/TRBV12-4; clone_size: -; j_call: TRBJ1-6; cdr3_length: 12; cdr3_nt: TGTGCCAGCAGGGGGCCAGGGGGGACCCTCCACTTT; cdr3_aa: CASRGPGGTLHF
d_call: TRBD1; v_call: TRBV7-9; clone_size: -; j_call: TRBJ1-1; cdr3_length: 14; cdr3_nt: TGTGCCAGCAGCACGATACAGGGGAGCACTGAAGCTTTCTTT; cdr3_aa: CASSTIQGSTEAFF
d_call: TRBD1; v_call: TRBV2; clone_size: -; j_call: TRBJ2-7; cdr3_length: 15; cdr3_nt: TGTGCCAGCAGCCGAGGAGACAGGGGGCCCTACGAGCAGTACTTC; cdr3_aa: CASSRGDRGPYEQYF
d_call: -; v_call: TRBV5-4; clone_size: -; j_call: TRBJ2-7; cdr3_length: 15; cdr3_nt: TGTGCCAGCAGCTTGAACGCGCAGGGGGGCTACGAGCAGTACTTC; cdr3_aa: CASSLNAQGGYEQYF
d_call: TRBD1; v_call: TRBV7-7; clone_size: -; j_call: TRBJ2-2; cdr3_length: 17; cdr3_nt: TGTGCTAGCAGCTTAGGTACCGGGACAGGGAGCACCGGGGAGCTGTTTTTT; cdr3_aa: CASSLGTGTGSTGELFF
d_call: -; v_call: TRBV25-1; clone_size: -; j_call: TRBJ1-1; cdr3_length: 15; cdr3_nt: TGTGCCAGCAGTCGGTCCGGGATTATGAACACTGAAGCTTTCTTT; cdr3_aa: CASSRSGIMNTEAFF
d_call: TRBD2; v_call: TRBV6-4; clone_size: -; j_call: TRBJ2-7; cdr3_length: 17; cdr3_nt: TGTGCCAGCAGTCCCGACTTAGCGGGGGGTCCCACGGGATCGCAGTACTTC; cdr3_aa: CASSPDLAGGPTGSQYF
d_call: TRBD2; v_call: TRBV18; clone_size: -; j_call: TRBJ2-3; cdr3_length: 14; cdr3_nt: TGTGCCAGCTCTCAGACCGGGGGGGCAGATACGCAGTATTTT; cdr3_aa: CASSQTGGADTQYF
d_call: -; v_call: TRBV11-2; clone_size: -; j_call: TRBJ2-5; cdr3_length: 14; cdr3_nt: TGTGCCAGCAGCTTAGACGGGGGTTGGGAGACCCAGTACTTC; cdr3_aa: CASSLDGGWETQYF
d_call: -; v_call: TRBV12-3/TRBV12-4; clone_size: -; j_call: TRBJ2-2; cdr3_length: 13; cdr3_nt: TGTGCCAGCAGACAGGGTAACACCGGGGAGCTGTTTTTT; cdr3_aa: CASRQGNTGELFF